This T cell receptor (beta chain) is drawn from a study of T cells in Graves' hyperthyroidism and ophthalmopathy. CDR3 length: 15 residues. The V gene's germline CDR1 is SEHNR and CDR2 FQNEAQ (reference sequence). V was clipped by 7 bases and J by 5 bases; unmatched bases: 11. Only a few counts were recorded for this clonotype. Authors of the study amplified TCR beta CDR3 regions from RNA transcripts. First-round RT-PCR of the TCR CDR3 relied on the HTBI primer set. TCRdb reprocessed the multiplex PCR reads with MiXCR, giving one entry per CDR3 protein. The sample has some 460,000 distinct CDR3 sequences, 15% to 19% seen once.

This rearrangement joins TRBV7-9 to TRBJ2-1; 7 bases are shared with TRBD2. This clonotype originated in a woman younger than 35 with Graves' hyperthyroidism. The specimen was blood. CDR3 amino acids: CASTLVRTSDNEQFF. The CDR3 bases are TGTGCCAGCACCCTAGTCCGGACTAGTGACAATGAGCAGTTCTTC.